This entry lists 13 T cell receptor beta chains sequenced from one sample in a study of T cell responses to AZD1222 COVID-19 vaccine. Sequencing used immunoSEQ multiplex PCR; TCRdb keeps in-frame clones, though not all of them. Counted here are fewer than 130,000 clones, roughly 90% occurring once; the ten biggest clones make up around 15%. The material was peripheral blood, obtained 28 days after the second AZD1222 dose. The receptors derive from an adult who received the AZD1222 COVID-19 vaccine.

The table lists this clone with a few counts. CDR3 nucleotide sequence: TGTGCCAGCAACAAGAGGGGGCCAGACACTGAAGCTTTCTTT. This encodes CASNKRGPDTEAFF. V and J are TRBV6-5 and TRBJ1-1, with 7 bases aligning to TRBD1. V lost 7 bases to trimming and J lost 3 bases; unmatched junction nucleotides: 8. The CDR3 is made up of 14 amino acids. Germline CDR1 and CDR2: MNHEY and SVGAGI.

Of note for this clone: Other DNA sequences from this sample encode an identical CDR3 as well. V usage is TRBV11-2 and J usage is TRBJ2-1; D perhaps matches TRBD2 (5 bases). The CDR3 is 15 amino acids. V was clipped by 1 base and J by 2 bases, with 9 bases between them. The germline V gene has CDR1 SGHAT and CDR2 FQNNGV. The chain's CDR3 is CASSLGLAAYNEQFF. The CDR3 region has the DNA TGTGCCAGCAGCTTAGGGCTAGCAGCCTACAATGAGCAGTTCTTC.

This chain connects TRBV5-4 to TRBJ1-2, with D tentatively TRBD1 (5 bases). The CDR3 totals 13 residues. CDR1 and CDR2 from the germline V gene are SGHNT and YYREEE (reference sequence). Trimming removed 2 bases at V and 3 bases at J, with 8 bases between. CDR3 region: CASSFGTDYGYTF. CDR3 DNA: TGTGCCAGCAGCTTTGGGACGGACTATGGCTACACCTTC.

The rearrangement uses TRBV5-4 and TRBJ2-2; 7 nucleotides align to TRBD1. After removal of 0 bases from V and 5 bases from J, the junction contained 4 bases not matched to a gene. CDR3 size: 15 residues. The germline CDR1 and CDR2 sequences are SGHNT and YYREEE (reference sequence). The CDR3 coding sequence is TGTGCCAGCAGCTTGGGAGGGGGCAGAACCGGGGAGCTGTTTTTT. This encodes CASSLGGGRTGELFF.

CDR3 DNA sequence: TGTGCCAGTAGTATATCCCGGGTCGATGGCTACACCTTC. As protein: CASSISRVDGYTF. The gene calls are TRBV19 and TRBJ1-2; unclear D gene. This CDR3 has 13 amino acids. CDR1 is LNHDA and CDR2 is SQIVND in the germline V gene (reference sequence). The V and J ends lost 2 bases and 6 bases respectively, with 10 bases between them.

V usage is TRBV10-3 and J usage is TRBJ1-1, with TRBD1 matching 7 bases. Looked up from germline, CDR1 is ENHRY and CDR2 is SYGVKD. Germline trimming cut 9 bases from V and 4 bases from J; bases unmatched to any gene: 8. This CDR3 has 13 amino acids. This chain's CDR3 is CAITRDSGTEAFF. The CDR3 DNA reads TGTGCCATTACGAGGGACAGCGGCACTGAAGCTTTCTTT.

This clone was recorded once. This chain connects TRBV18 to TRBJ2-3, with D maybe TRBD2 (6 bases). The V end was cut by 4 bases, the J end by 2 bases, with 10 bases between. The CDR3 totals 14 residues. Germline CDR1 and CDR2: KGHSH and LQKENI. DNA of the CDR3: TGTGCCAGCTCACTCGGGACTGTCACAGATACGCAGTATTTT. As protein: CASSLGTVTDTQYF.

This chain joins TRBV5-1 and TRBJ2-7; 7 bases match TRBD2. The germline V gene has CDR1 SGHRS and CDR2 YFSETQ. The CDR3 is 13 residues long. V shed 4 bases and J 6 bases; nucleotides not matched to a gene: 7. The CDR3 region has the DNA TGCGCCAGCAGCCCCCAGGGAGGGATCGAGCAGTACTTC. Protein sequence: CASSPQGGIEQYF.

The V call is TRBV29-1, the J call TRBJ2-1, with no clear D. The CDR3 runs to 13 residues. V was cut by 2 bases and J by 6 bases, with 11 bases left in between. CDR1 and CDR2 from the germline V gene are SQVTM and ANQGSEA. This CDR3 is CSVERQASNEQFF. The CDR3 DNA is TGCAGCGTTGAAAGGCAGGCAAGCAATGAGCAGTTCTTC.

This clone has only a few counts. As DNA, the CDR3 is TGTGCCAGCAGCCCGACAGGGACAACTAATGAAAAACTGTTTTTT. Translating it yields CASSPTGTTNEKLFF. The chain links TRBV9 to TRBJ1-4, with 7 bases fitting TRBD1. V trimming: 4 bases; J trimming: 0 bases; junction bases outside the gene matches: 3. The CDR3 has 15 residues. CDR1 and CDR2 from the germline V gene are SGDLS and YYNGEE.

The chain carries TRBV6-1 and TRBJ2-1, with D uncertain. CDR3 length equals 16 residues. The germline V and J ends were trimmed by 1 base and 6 bases, with 16 bases remaining between them. The germline CDR1 and CDR2 sequences are MNHNS and SASEGT. CDR3 DNA: TGTGCCAGCAGTGAAGTATCCTACGGGCGGAGCAATGAGCAGTTCTTC. This codes for CASSEVSYGRSNEQFF.

This chain joins TRBV25-1 and TRBJ1-2; D is undetermined. The CDR3 totals 15 residues. The V gene's germline CDR1 is MGHDK and CDR2 SYGVNS. V lost 4 bases to trimming and J lost 8 bases, with 20 bases between them. In nucleotides, the CDR3 is TGTGCCAGCAGTGGAGGGAGCGGGGTTGTGGGGGGCTACACCTTC. This sequence encodes CASSGGSGVVGGYTF.

The V call is TRBV6-5, the J call TRBJ1-2; 9 nucleotides line up with TRBD1. CDR3 size: 14 residues. Germline trimming cut 10 bases from V and 2 bases from J; bases unmatched to any gene: 8. Germline V gene sequence: CDR1 MNHEY, CDR2 SVGAGI. CDR3 in amino acids: CATGDRVVNYGYTF. The CDR3 bases are TGTGCCACCGGGGACAGGGTAGTAAACTATGGCTACACCTTC.